This TCR beta chain is drawn from a study of blood T cell repertoires in COVID-19. Authors' processing steps: Estimation of nucleated cell counts was performed using reference gene primer amplification. This table comes from immunoSEQ multiplex PCR, and its TCRdb copy is limited to in-frame clones, with some not included. The V and J calls and the clone size are those of that table, but D and trimming were determined from the DNA. The sample contains 150,000 to 200,000 clones, 80% to 90% of which appear only once. The CDR3 is 13 amino acids. The ends lost 0 bases at V and 6 bases at J; junction bases unmatched: 0. Germline V gene lookup returns CDR1 SGHNT and CDR2 YYREEE (reference sequence).

Sequenced material: peripheral blood. The chain has TRBV5-4 and TRBJ2-1; 7 bases line up with TRBD1. The TCR sequence derives from a man aged 18 to 29 who had recovered from COVID-19. Written as DNA, the CDR3 is TGTGCCAGCAGCTTGGGGGACAGCAATGAGCAGTTCTTC. This codes for CASSLGDSNEQFF.